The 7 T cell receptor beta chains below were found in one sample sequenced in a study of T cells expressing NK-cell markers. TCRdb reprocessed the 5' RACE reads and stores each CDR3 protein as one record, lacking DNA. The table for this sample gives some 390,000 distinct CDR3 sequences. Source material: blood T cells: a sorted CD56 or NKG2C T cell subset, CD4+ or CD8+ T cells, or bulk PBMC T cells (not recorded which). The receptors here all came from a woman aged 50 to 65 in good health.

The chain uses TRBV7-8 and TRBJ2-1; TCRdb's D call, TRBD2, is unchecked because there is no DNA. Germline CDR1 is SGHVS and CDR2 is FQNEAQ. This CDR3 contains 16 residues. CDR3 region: CASSSEGGVLNNEQFF. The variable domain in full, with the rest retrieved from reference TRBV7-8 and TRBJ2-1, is GAGVSQSPRYKVAKRGQDVALRCDPISGHVSLFWYQQALGQGPEFLTYFQNEAQLDKSGLPSDRFFAERPEGSVSTLKIQRTQQEDSAVYLCASSSEGGVLNNEQFFGPGTRLTVL.

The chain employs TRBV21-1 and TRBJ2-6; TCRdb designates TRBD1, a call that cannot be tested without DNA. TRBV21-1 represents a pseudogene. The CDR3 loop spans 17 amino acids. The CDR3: CASSKGPPGWRANVLTF.

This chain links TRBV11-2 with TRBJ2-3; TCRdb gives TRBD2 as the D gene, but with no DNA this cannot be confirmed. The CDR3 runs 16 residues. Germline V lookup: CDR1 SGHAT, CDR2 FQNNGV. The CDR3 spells CASSLGAGLAGDTQYF.

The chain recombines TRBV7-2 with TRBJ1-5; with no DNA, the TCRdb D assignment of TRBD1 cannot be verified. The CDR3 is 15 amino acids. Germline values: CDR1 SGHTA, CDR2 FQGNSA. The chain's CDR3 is CASSPGQGASQPQHF.

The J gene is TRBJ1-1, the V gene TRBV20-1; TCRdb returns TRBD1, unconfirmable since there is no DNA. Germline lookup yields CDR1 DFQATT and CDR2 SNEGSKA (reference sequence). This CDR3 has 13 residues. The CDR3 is CSASNGGTTEAFF.

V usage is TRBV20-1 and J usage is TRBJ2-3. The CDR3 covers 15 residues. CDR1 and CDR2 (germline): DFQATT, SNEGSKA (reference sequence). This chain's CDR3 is CSARDDLAFTDTQYF.

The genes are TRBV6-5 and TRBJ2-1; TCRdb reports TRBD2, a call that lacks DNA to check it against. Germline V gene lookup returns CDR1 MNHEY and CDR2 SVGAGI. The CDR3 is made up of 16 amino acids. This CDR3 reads CASSYDGTSGRNEQFF.